The source of this T cell receptor beta chain is a study of cytotoxic CD8 clonotypes in ibrutinib-treated CLL. In the study overall: Included were roughly ten relapsed/refractory and about 15 treatment-naive patients, of whom fewer than 18 were IGHV unmutated. Responses: approximately 24 partial, 2 complete; after median roughly 68 months, about 15 stayed remitted, roughly 12 progressed. Response sampling took place at median 12 months of treatment, range 6 to 36.

This clone is categorized as medium-sized (0.01 to 0.1%). Antigen: not known. The protocol was immunoSEQ multiplex PCR, while the TCRdb copy is restricted to in-frame clones and leaves out a portion. The sample comprises about 35,000 clones, roughly 45% of which are singletons, and under 20% rests with the top ten. General study points: Age-matched healthy donor levels were exceeded by baseline clonality, which tracked circulating CD8+ T-cell counts.

V was shortened by 2 bases and J by 6 bases, with 8 bases between the two germline ends. The germline V gene has CDR1 MNHEY and CDR2 SMNVEV (reference sequence). This CDR3 comprises 14 residues. This specimen consisted of PBMCs, obtained before ibrutinib treatment. The rearrangement links TRBV27 to TRBJ1-6, with D unresolved. The source is a human donor with chronic lymphocytic leukemia. The CDR3 loop is CASSLGRTNSPLHF. In DNA, the CDR3 is TGTGCCAGCAGTTTAGGGCGAACTAATTCACCCCTCCACTTT.